This T cell receptor (beta chain) was captured by sequencing in a study of blood T cell repertoires in COVID-19. About the research overall: Sources were T cells, B-cell-depleted T cells, or PBMCs; the material itself was cDNA or gDNA.

Per the germline V gene, CDR1 is SGHVS and CDR2 is FNYEAQ. This CDR3 comprises 16 residues. The junction had 7 bases not matched to a gene; V was cut back by 5 bases and J by 7 bases. In this sample, this clone turned up a few times. Per the original data handling: By means of reference gene primer amplification, nucleated cell counts were estimated. Using immunoSEQ multiplex PCR, the repertoire was profiled, and TCRdb retains in-frame clones only, with some absent. The D gene and trimming were derived from the DNA, and the V and J assignments and clone size from that table. The repertoire consists of about 150,000 clones, with 80% to 85% occurring once and the leading ten covering about 5.8%. Individuals drawn from around 24 US areas were about 18 to 95 years old. Exposed enrollees had met someone with a PCR-confirmed or clinician-diagnosed COVID-19 case at some point within the 2 weeks before study entry.

The sample was PBMCs or T cells enriched from blood (not recorded which). The clonotype was recovered from a woman aged 45-65 years who had been exposed to COVID-19. This chain joins TRBV7-6 and TRBJ2-2; TRBD2 matches 13 bases. DNA of the CDR3: TGTGCCAGCAGCCTAGGGACTAGCGGGGCGGACGGGGAGCTGTTTTTT. It is translated as CASSLGTSGADGELFF.